What follows describes a single T cell receptor beta chain. The antigen is undetermined. The junction shows a germline mismatch at one end, possibly a read error. TCRdb's copy holds only in-frame clones and misses some; the assay was immunoSEQ multiplex PCR. The sample consists of around 110,000 clones, roughly nine tenths of them appearing once. This sample is drawn from a study of T cell responses to AZD1222 COVID-19 vaccine. Broader study findings: No repertoire was sampled before or during the peak T cell response, only after it. An increase in Spike-specific TCR breadth and depth was observed after two AZD1222 doses.

The germline gives CDR1 SGHTA, CDR2 FQGNSA. The CDR3 consists of 13 residues. The sequence derives from an adult in good health. The source was peripheral blood, collected on day 0 of AZD1222 vaccination. This sequence joins TRBV7-2 and TRBJ1-5; 8 bases line up with TRBD1. The CDR3 coding sequence is TGTGCCAGCAGCAGAGCCGGGACAGGAAATTGGAATTTT. As protein: CASSRAGTGNWNF.